What follows is one T cell receptor (beta chain) and its context. The source of the sample is a study of T cell changes during pregnancy in multiple sclerosis. Trimming removed 6 bases from V and 8 bases from J, with 16 bases in between. The CDR3 has 13 amino acids. Germline V gene data show CDR1 as SNHLY and CDR2 as FYNNEI. Libraries were prepared by immunoSEQ multiplex PCR; TCRdb keeps only in-frame clonotypes and omits some of them. The sample consists of tens of thousands of clones, about nine tenths of them appearing once. This clonotype originated in a female donor with multiple sclerosis, enrolled in a pregnancy study. Sample: peripheral blood, taken in the third trimester of pregnancy. The chain combines TRBV2 with TRBJ1-1; D is undetermined. The CDR3 region has the DNA TGTGCCAGCAGCTCCTATCGGGGAAGGGAAGCTTTCTTT. This encodes CASSSYRGREAFF.